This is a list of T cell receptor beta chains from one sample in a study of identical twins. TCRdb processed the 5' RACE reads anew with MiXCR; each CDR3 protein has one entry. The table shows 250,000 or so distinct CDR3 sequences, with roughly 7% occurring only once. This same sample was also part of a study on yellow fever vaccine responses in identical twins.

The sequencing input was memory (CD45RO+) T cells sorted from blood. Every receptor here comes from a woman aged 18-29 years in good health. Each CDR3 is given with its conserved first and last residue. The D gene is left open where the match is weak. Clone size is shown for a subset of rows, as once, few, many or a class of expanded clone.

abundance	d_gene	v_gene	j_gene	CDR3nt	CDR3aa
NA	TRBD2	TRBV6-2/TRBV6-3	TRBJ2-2	TGTGCCAGCAGTTACGACAACACCCTAGGACTCGCGGGGGGCACCGGGGAGCTGTTTTTT	CASSYDNTLGLAGGTGELFF
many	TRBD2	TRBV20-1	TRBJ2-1	TGCAGTGCCAAGGGGTGGCGGGAGGGATACAATGAGCAGTTCTTC	CSAKGWREGYNEQFF
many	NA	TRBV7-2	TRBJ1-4	TGTGCCAGCAGCTTAGAGGCAGGGCGAATTGAAAAACTGTTTTTT	CASSLEAGRIEKLFF
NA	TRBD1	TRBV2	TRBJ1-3	TGTGCCAGCAGACCCCCAGCCGGGACAGAGATGTGGGCTGGAAACACCATATATTTT	CASRPPAGTEMWAGNTIYF
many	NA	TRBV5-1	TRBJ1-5	TGCGCCAGCAGCCCCCAGGGCCGCGGGGAGCCCCAGCATTTT	CASSPQGRGEPQHF
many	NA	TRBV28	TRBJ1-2	TGTGCCAGCAGTTTGGAACGGGGCATCCTCCGGGGCTACACCTTC	CASSLERGILRGYTF
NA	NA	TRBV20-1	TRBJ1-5	TGCAGTGCTAAAGACAGCGGGGGTTTCAGCAATCAGCCCCAGCATTTT	CSAKDSGGFSNQPQHF
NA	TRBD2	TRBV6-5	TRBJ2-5	TGTGCCAGCAGTTACTCGACTAGCGGGGGGCAAGAGACCCAGTACTTC	CASSYSTSGGQETQYF
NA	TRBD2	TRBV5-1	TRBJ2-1	TGCGCCAGCAGCTTGGACGGGGGGGGTACTAGCGGGAGATACAATGAGCAGTTCTTC	CASSLDGGGTSGRYNEQFF
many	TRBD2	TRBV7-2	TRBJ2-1	TGTGCCAGCAGCCCAAGCGGGAACTCCTACAATGAGCAGTTCTTC	CASSPSGNSYNEQFF
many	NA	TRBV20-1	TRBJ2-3	TGCAGTGCCGGCCGCCGAGTGTCCAGCACAGATACGCAGTATTTT	CSAGRRVSSTDTQYF
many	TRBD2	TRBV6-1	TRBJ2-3	TGTGCCAGCAGTGCCTCGGGGGGAGATACGCAGTATTTT	CASSASGGDTQYF
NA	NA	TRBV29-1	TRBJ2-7	TGCAGCGTCCTAGGGGGCTCCTACGAGCAGTACTTC	CSVLGGSYEQYF
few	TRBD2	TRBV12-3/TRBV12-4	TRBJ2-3	TGTGCCAGCAGTTTAGCGCTAGCGGGAGGTCGCACAGATACGCAGTATTTT	CASSLALAGGRTDTQYF
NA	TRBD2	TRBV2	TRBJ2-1	TGTGCCAGCAGCCGCAGACTAGCGTACGTTTACAATGAGCAGTTCTTC	CASSRRLAYVYNEQFF
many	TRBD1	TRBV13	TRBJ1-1	TGTGCCAGCAGCTGGGACAGGGGGGGAACTGAAGCTTTCTTT	CASSWDRGGTEAFF
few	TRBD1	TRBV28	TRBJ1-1	TGTGCCAGCAGTTCCCTCCCGACAGGGGAGAACACTGAAGCTTTCTTT	CASSSLPTGENTEAFF
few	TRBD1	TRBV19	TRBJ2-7	TGTGCCAGTAGACACAGACAGGGTGGCGAGCAGTACTTC	CASRHRQGGEQYF
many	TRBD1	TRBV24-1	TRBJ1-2	TGTGCCACCAGTGACCGCGGACAGGGGTACGGCTACACCTTC	CATSDRGQGYGYTF
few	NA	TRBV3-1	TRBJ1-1	TGTGCCAGCAGCCAAATGGTCGGGGCGCCGGCTGAAGCTTTCTTT	CASSQMVGAPAEAFF
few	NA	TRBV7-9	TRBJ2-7	TGTGCCAGCAGCCTACAGGAGTCCTACGAGCAGTACTTC	CASSLQESYEQYF
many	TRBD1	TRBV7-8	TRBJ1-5	TGTGCCAGCAGCTTAGGGGGGCGACAGGGGGCAGGACAGCCCCAGCATTTT	CASSLGGRQGAGQPQHF
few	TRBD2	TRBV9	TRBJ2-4	TGTGCCAGCAGCGGCGGGAGGGGGGCCAAAAACATTCAGTACTTC	CASSGGRGAKNIQYF